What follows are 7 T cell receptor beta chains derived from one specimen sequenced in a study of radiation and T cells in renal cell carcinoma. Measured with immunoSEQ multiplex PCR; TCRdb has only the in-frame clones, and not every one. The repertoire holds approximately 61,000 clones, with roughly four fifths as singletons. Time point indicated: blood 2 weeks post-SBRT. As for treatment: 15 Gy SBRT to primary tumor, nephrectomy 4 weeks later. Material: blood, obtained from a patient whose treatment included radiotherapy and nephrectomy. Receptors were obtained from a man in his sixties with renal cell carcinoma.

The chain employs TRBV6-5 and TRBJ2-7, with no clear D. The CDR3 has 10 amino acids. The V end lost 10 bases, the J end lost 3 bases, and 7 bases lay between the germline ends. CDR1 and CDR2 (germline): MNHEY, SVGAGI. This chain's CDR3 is CATGIYEQYF. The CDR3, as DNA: TGTGCCACAGGAATCTACGAGCAGTACTTC.

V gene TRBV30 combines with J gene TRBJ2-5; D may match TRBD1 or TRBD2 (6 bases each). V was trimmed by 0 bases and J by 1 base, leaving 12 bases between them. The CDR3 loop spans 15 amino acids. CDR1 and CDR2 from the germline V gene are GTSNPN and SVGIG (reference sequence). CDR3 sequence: CAWSVRRGPQETQYF. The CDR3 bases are TGTGCCTGGAGTGTACGCCGGGGGCCCCAAGAGACCCAGTACTTC.

The CDR3 DNA follows: TGTGCCATCAGTGAGGGACTAGCGGGAGTCGATACGCAGTATTTT. This codes for CAISEGLAGVDTQYF. The rearrangement joins TRBV10-3 to TRBJ2-3; 13 bases are shared with TRBD2. The CDR3 is 15 residues long. Trimming took 2 bases from V and 6 from J; bases not matched to a gene: 2. The germline V gene has CDR1 ENHRY and CDR2 SYGVKD.

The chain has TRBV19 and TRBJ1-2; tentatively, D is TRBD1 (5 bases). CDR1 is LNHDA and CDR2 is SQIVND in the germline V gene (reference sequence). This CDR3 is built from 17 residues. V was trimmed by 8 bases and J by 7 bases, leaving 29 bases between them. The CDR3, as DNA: TGTGCCAGTTGGTCGGACCGAAGGGGACGGGGTTTAGGTGGCTACACCTTC. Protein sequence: CASWSDRRGRGLGGYTF.

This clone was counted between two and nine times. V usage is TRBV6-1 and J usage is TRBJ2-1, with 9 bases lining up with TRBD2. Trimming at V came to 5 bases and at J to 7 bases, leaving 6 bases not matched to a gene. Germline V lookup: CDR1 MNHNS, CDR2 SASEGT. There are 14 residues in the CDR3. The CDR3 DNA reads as TGTGCCAGCAGTCTCGCGGGAGGGCAGAATGAGCAGTTCTTC. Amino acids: CASSLAGGQNEQFF.

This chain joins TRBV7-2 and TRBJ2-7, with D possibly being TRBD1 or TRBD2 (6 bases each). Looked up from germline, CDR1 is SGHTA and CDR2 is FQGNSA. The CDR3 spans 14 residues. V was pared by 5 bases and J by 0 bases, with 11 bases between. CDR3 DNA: TGTGCCAGCAGCAGTAGGGGGGTCTCCTACGAGCAGTACTTC. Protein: CASSSRGVSYEQYF.

This CDR3 is CAISVGGNSPLHF. The CDR3 nucleotides read TGTGCCATCAGTGTGGGGGGAAATTCACCCCTCCACTTT. The J gene is TRBJ1-6, the V gene TRBV10-3, with D possibly matching TRBD1 (5 bases). This CDR3 is 13 amino acids long. V was cut by 4 bases and J by 7 bases, with 8 bases left in between. Germline CDR1 reads ENHRY; CDR2 reads SYGVKD.